Listed here are 6 T cell receptor beta chains from one sample, sequenced in a study of identical twins. MiXCR, run by TCRdb on the 5' RACE reads, gives a single entry per CDR3 protein. There are 650,000 to 750,000 distinct CDR3 sequences in the sample; less than 25% occur only once, and roughly 4.3% lies in the top ten. The same data also contributed to another study, on T cells expressing NK-cell markers.

Sequenced input: PBMCs. The receptors originated from a woman aged 18-29 years in good health.

This clonotype was recorded at least ten times. The chain joins TRBV20-1 to TRBJ2-7; 7 nucleotides line up with TRBD2. In germline, CDR1 is DFQATT, CDR2 SNEGSKA (reference sequence). Trimming took 0 bases from V and 6 from J; bases not matched to a gene: 8. This CDR3 has 14 amino acids. The CDR3 loop is CSARDLTSPLEQYF. The DNA of the CDR3 is TGCAGTGCTAGAGATCTGACTAGCCCCCTCGAGCAGTACTTC.

This chain connects TRBV10-3 to TRBJ2-3; D remains ambiguous. Trimming removed 3 bases from V and 2 bases from J, with 3 bases in between. The germline gives CDR1 ENHRY, CDR2 SYGVKD. This CDR3 spans 12 amino acids. The CDR3 DNA is TGTGCCATCAGTGACCCCACAGATACGCAGTATTTT. Its translation is CAISDPTDTQYF.

CDR3 in amino acids: CSASGRGGETQYF. The CDR3 nucleotides are TGCAGTGCTAGCGGGAGAGGGGGAGAGACCCAGTACTTC. J is TRBJ2-5 and V is TRBV20-1, with D perhaps assigned TRBD1 or TRBD2 (6 bases each). Germline values: CDR1 DFQATT, CDR2 SNEGSKA (reference sequence). This CDR3 comprises 13 residues. V was clipped by 3 bases and J by 4 bases, with 12 bases between them.

The chain links TRBV2 to TRBJ2-7, with 9 nucleotides matching TRBD1. Germline assignment: CDR1 SNHLY and CDR2 FYNNEI. This CDR3 contains 17 residues. Trimming took 6 bases from V and 0 from J; bases not matched to a gene: 12. The CDR3 is CASRTGQGKLHSYEQYF. The CDR3 nucleotides read TGTGCCAGCAGGACGGGACAGGGTAAACTTCACTCCTACGAGCAGTACTTC.

This clonotype has a handful of counts. This chain links TRBV20-1 with TRBJ2-1, with 13 nucleotides matching TRBD2. CDR3 size: 20 residues. With 0 bases clipped from V and 5 bases from J, the junction kept 16 bases outside the gene matches. Germline V gene lookup returns CDR1 DFQATT and CDR2 SNEGSKA (reference sequence). The chain's CDR3 is CSARESGTSGVNPPNNEQFF. The CDR3 DNA is TGCAGTGCTAGAGAGTCCGGGACTAGCGGGGTCAACCCCCCTAACAATGAGCAGTTCTTC.

This clonotype was seen a handful of times. The V and J genes are TRBV5-1 and TRBJ2-2; TRBD1 aligns across 8 bases. The CDR3 has 15 residues. The V segment lost 4 bases and the J segment 4 bases; nucleotides outside the gene matches: 6. In germline, CDR1 is SGHRS, CDR2 YFSETQ. This CDR3 is CASSRWGQVTGELFF. DNA of the CDR3: TGCGCCAGCAGCCGTTGGGGACAGGTCACCGGGGAGCTGTTTTTT. Drawing the rest from reference TRBV5-1 and TRBJ2-2, the complete variable domain is KAGVTQTPRYLIKTRGQQVTLSCSPISGHRSVSWYQQTPGQGLQFLFEYFSETQRNKGNFPGRFSGRQFSNSRSEMNVSTLELGDSALYLCASSRWGQVTGELFFGEGSRLTVL.